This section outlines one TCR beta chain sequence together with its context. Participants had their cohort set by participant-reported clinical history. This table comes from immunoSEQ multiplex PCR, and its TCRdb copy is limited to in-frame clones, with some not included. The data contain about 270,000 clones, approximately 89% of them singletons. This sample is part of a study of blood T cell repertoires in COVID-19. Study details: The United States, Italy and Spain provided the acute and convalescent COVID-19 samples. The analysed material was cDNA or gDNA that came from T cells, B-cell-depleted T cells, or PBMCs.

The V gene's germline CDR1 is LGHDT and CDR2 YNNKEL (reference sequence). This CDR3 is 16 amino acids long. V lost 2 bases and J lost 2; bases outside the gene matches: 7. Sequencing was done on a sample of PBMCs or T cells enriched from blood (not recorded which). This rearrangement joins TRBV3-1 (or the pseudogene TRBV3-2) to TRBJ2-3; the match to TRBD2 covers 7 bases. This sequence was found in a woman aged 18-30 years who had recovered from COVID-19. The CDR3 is CASSQRRGILTDTQYF. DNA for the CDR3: TGTGCCAGCAGCCAACGGCGGGGGATACTCACAGATACGCAGTATTTT.